This T cell receptor beta chain was identified during a study of shared clonotypes between healthy human individuals. Study results and caveats: It was the non-shared clonotypes that had lower generation probabilities than clonotypes shared by all four donors. With few donors, the genetic and exposure-history diversity represented was limited.

Profiled with immunoSEQ multiplex PCR; TCRdb holds only in-frame clones, not every one. The sample contains roughly 320,000 clones, 80% to 90% of which appear only once. A note on this clone: Its antigen is unknown.

Germline V gene sequence: CDR1 MNHEY, CDR2 SMNVEV (reference sequence). V was trimmed by 4 bases and J by 7 bases, leaving 14 bases between them. CDR3 length equals 14 residues. The origin of this receptor is a man younger than 30 in good health. The chain is built from TRBV27 and TRBJ2-1, with D perhaps matching TRBD1 or TRBD2 (6 bases each). Sequences were obtained from memory CD8+ T cells sorted from blood. Documented subset: CD45RO+ cells pooled with CCR7-negative TemRA cells. CDR3 region: CASSWGAQRNEQFF. The CDR3 DNA is TGTGCCAGCAGTTGGGGGGCGCAGCGGAATGAGCAGTTCTTC.